The rows below give T cell receptor beta chains drawn from one sample of a study of T cells after somatic rescue of genetic block. TCRdb keeps only in-frame clones here, not all; method: immunoSEQ multiplex PCR. Of about 68,000 clones in the sample, just under 95% were seen once. Specimen: peripheral blood mononuclear cells (PBMCs). The source is a man aged 35-49 years. CDR3s include the opening cysteine and the closing phenylalanine or tryptophan. A D gene is named only where the DNA matches it firmly. Clone size is shown for a subset of rows, as once, few, many or a class of expanded clone.

d_call | clone_size | cdr3_length | j_call | v_call | cdr3_nt | cdr3_aa
TRBD1 | - | 19 | TRBJ2-2 | TRBV28 | TGTGCCAGCAGGTCTCCTCTGGGACAGGGGGGATCGAACACCGGGGAGCTGTTTTTT | CASRSPLGQGGSNTGELFF
- | - | 15 | TRBJ2-3 | TRBV5-4 | TGTGCCAGCAGCGTGGACAGCTGGCGCACAGATACGCAGTATTTT | CASSVDSWRTDTQYF
TRBD1 | once | 14 | TRBJ2-7 | TRBV5-4 | TGTGCCAGCAGCTTGGACAGGGGGTCGTACGAGCAGTACTTC | CASSLDRGSYEQYF
TRBD1 | - | 12 | TRBJ2-5 | TRBV2 | TGTGCCAGCTCTCGGACAGGGGAGACCCAGTACTTC | CASSRTGETQYF
TRBD1 | - | 16 | TRBJ1-2 | TRBV11-2 | TGTGCCAGCAGCTTCGCGCAGGGGGCCCGTGACTATGGCTACACCTTC | CASSFAQGARDYGYTF
- | - | 13 | TRBJ2-3 | TRBV29-1 | TGCAGCGTTCCTAGGCCCGGAGGAGATACGCAGTATTTT | CSVPRPGGDTQYF
- | - | 13 | TRBJ2-7 | TRBV6-6 | TGTGCCAGCAGTTACGGGGTCCCCTACGAGCAGTACTTC | CASSYGVPYEQYF
- | - | 14 | TRBJ2-7 | TRBV6-5 | TGTGCCAGCAGCCGGGACAACAATTTCTACGAGCAGTACTTC | CASSRDNNFYEQYF
- | few | 14 | TRBJ2-7 | TRBV5-1 | TGCGCCAGCAGCACGGACGGCGTCTCCTACGAGCAGTACTTC | CASSTDGVSYEQYF
- | - | 13 | TRBJ1-5 | TRBV4-2 | TGTGCCAGCAGCTTACACGGTGGGGAGCCCCAGCATTTT | CASSLHGGEPQHF
- | - | 13 | TRBJ1-1 | TRBV18 | TGTGCCAGCTCACCCCTAATCAACACTGAAGCTTTCTTT | CASSPLINTEAFF
- | - | 16 | TRBJ2-6 | TRBV19 | TGTGCCAGTGAGCCATCTCTGCGGGCTGGGGCCAACGTCCTGACTTTC | CASEPSLRAGANVLTF
- | - | 16 | TRBJ2-3 | TRBV9 | TGTGCCAGCAGCGTAGGAGGCCGCGCCAACACAGATACGCAGTATTTT | CASSVGGRANTDTQYF
- | - | 17 | TRBJ2-2 | TRBV7-3 | TGTGCCAGCAGCGCCCTACCTCAGGGGCTTGGTACCGGGGAGCTGTTTTTT | CASSALPQGLGTGELFF
- | - | 15 | TRBJ2-2 | TRBV7-2 | TGTGCCAGCAGCGTACGACAGTTCCACACCGGGGAGCTGTTTTTT | CASSVRQFHTGELFF
TRBD2 | - | 22 | TRBJ2-7 | TRBV28 | TGTGCCAGCAGCCTGACTAGACGGATCAACCCGGGACTAGCGGGAGGCTCCTACGAGCAGTACTTC | CASSLTRRINPGLAGGSYEQYF